What follows are 23 T cell receptor beta chains derived from one specimen sequenced in a study of T cell responses to AZD1222 COVID-19 vaccine. Profiled with immunoSEQ multiplex PCR; TCRdb holds only in-frame clones, not every one. The repertoire consists of more than 70,000 clones, with about 90% occurring once and the leading ten covering roughly 16%. The source material was peripheral blood, sampled on day 0 of AZD1222 vaccination. The source is an adult in good health.

The chain links TRBV28 to TRBJ1-2, with D perhaps TRBD1 (5 bases). Per the germline V gene, CDR1 is MDHEN and CDR2 is SYDVKM. The germline V and J ends were trimmed by 4 bases and 2 bases, with 8 bases remaining between them. This CDR3 has 13 amino acids. CDR3 sequence: CASSSGGNYGYTF. CDR3 nucleotides: TGTGCCAGCAGTTCGGGGGGAAACTATGGCTACACCTTC.

The chain combines TRBV2 with TRBJ1-5; D perhaps matches TRBD1 (5 bases). The CDR3 covers 13 residues. Germline V gene sequence: CDR1 SNHLY, CDR2 FYNNEI. Trimming stripped 2 bases from V and 6 bases from J, with 8 bases between. The CDR3 DNA sequence: TGTGCCAGCAGTGAAAGGGGTTTTCAGCCCCAGCATTTT. Amino acid sequence: CASSERGFQPQHF.

The chain joins TRBV11-3 to TRBJ1-1, with D perhaps matching TRBD1 (5 bases). Trimming left V 2 bases short and J 7 bases short, with 17 bases between. The CDR3 is 15 amino acids. Looked up from germline, CDR1 is SGHNT and CDR2 is YENEEA. CDR3 protein: CASSLLPGFDYEAFF. In DNA form, the CDR3 reads TGTGCCAGCAGCTTATTACCAGGGTTTGACTATGAAGCTTTCTTT.

The CDR3 reads CASSLSGAYEQYF. DNA of the CDR3: TGTGCCAGCAGCTTGTCAGGGGCCTACGAGCAGTACTTC. The rearrangement joins TRBV5-6 to TRBJ2-7; tentatively, D is TRBD1 (6 bases). The CDR3 consists of 13 residues. Germline lookup yields CDR1 SGHDT and CDR2 YYEEEE. V was pared by 1 base and J by 2 bases, with 7 bases between.

The rearrangement uses TRBV5-6 and TRBJ2-1, with D possibly being TRBD1 (6 bases). This CDR3 is built from 15 residues. Germline lookup yields CDR1 SGHDT and CDR2 YYEEEE. V lost 0 bases, J lost 2 bases, and 9 bases lay in between. The CDR3 DNA follows: TGTGCCAGCAGCTTGGAAGGACAGACCTACAATGAGCAGTTCTTC. It specifies CASSLEGQTYNEQFF.

This clone was seen just once. The V and J genes are TRBV9 and TRBJ1-2; D is unresolved. The CDR3 contains 16 residues. CDR1 and CDR2 (germline): SGDLS, YYNGEE. Trimming took 3 bases from V and 2 from J, leaving 17 bases between them. CDR3 nucleotide sequence: TGTGCCAGCAGCGCTTACCGGACGGACTCGAACTATGGCTACACCTTC. This translates into CASSAYRTDSNYGYTF.

Of note for this clone: At one end the junction does not follow the germline gene, possibly because of a read error. The chain combines TRBV28 with TRBJ2-5; D gene ambiguous. The CDR3 spans 16 residues. Germline CDR1 is MDHEN and CDR2 is SYDVKM. The chain's CDR3 is CASSPGPGLHQETQYF. CDR3 in DNA: TGTGCCAGCAGTCCCGGGCCCGGGCTACACCAGGAGACCCAGTACTTC.

The chain combines TRBV6-6 with TRBJ1-4, with D unresolved. V lost 2 bases to trimming and J lost 8 bases, with 15 bases between them. The CDR3 is made up of 15 amino acids. Germline V gene sequence: CDR1 MNHNY, CDR2 SVGAGI (reference sequence). The CDR3 here is CASSYNQGQLEKLFF. The CDR3 nucleotides are TGTGCCAGCAGTTACAACCAAGGCCAACTCGAAAAACTGTTTTTT.

This chain joins TRBV2 and TRBJ1-6, with a tentative D call TRBD1 (5 bases). The V end lost 3 bases, the J end lost 7 bases, and 13 bases lay between the germline ends. The germline V gene has CDR1 SNHLY and CDR2 FYNNEI. This CDR3 is built from 15 residues. CDR3 nucleotide sequence: TGTGCCAGCAGTGAGGAGGGGCGCTGGAATTCACCCCTCCACTTT. Protein sequence: CASSEEGRWNSPLHF.

The gene calls are TRBV3-1 (or the pseudogene TRBV3-2) and TRBJ2-7; 13 bases are a match to TRBD2. Trimming at V came to 4 bases and at J to 3 bases, leaving 9 bases not matched to a gene. Germline CDR1 reads LGHDT; CDR2 reads YNNKEL (reference sequence). This CDR3 comprises 17 residues. In DNA form, the CDR3 reads TGTGCCAGCAGCCGTGGGACTAGCGGGATCCATTTCTACGAGCAGTACTTC. This gives the protein CASSRGTSGIHFYEQYF.

The V and J genes are TRBV28 and TRBJ2-1; D is ambiguous. Germline V lookup: CDR1 MDHEN, CDR2 SYDVKM. V was pared by 8 bases and J by 9 bases, with 5 bases between. The CDR3 extends over 9 amino acids. The CDR3 bases are TGTGCCAGCGGTACTGAGCAGTTCTTC. It yields the protein CASGTEQFF.

The V and J genes are TRBV21-1 and TRBJ2-3; the table's D gene call, TRBD2, was not cross checked with the DNA. TRBV21-1 has pseudogene status. CDR3 length: 17 amino acids. The CDR3 protein is CASSKAHSGGFTDTQYF. CDR3 coding DNA: TGTGCCAGCAGCAAAGCGCATTCGGGGGGCTTCACAGATACGCAGTATTTT.

The J gene is TRBJ2-3, the V gene TRBV27; weak D call: TRBD1 (5 bases). V was shortened by 5 bases and J by 2 bases, with 17 bases between the two germline ends. The germline gives CDR1 MNHEY, CDR2 SMNVEV (reference sequence). This CDR3 comprises 16 residues. The CDR3 region is CASSKQAFPHTDTQYF. CDR3 DNA sequence: TGTGCCAGCAGTAAACAGGCTTTCCCACACACAGATACGCAGTATTTT.

The J gene is TRBJ2-1, the V gene TRBV5-1, with 12 bases identical to TRBD2. The CDR3 extends over 15 amino acids. With 7 bases clipped from V and 3 bases from J, the junction kept 5 bases outside the gene matches. CDR1 and CDR2 (germline): SGHRS, YFSETQ. CDR3 sequence (DNA): TGCGCCAGCCGACTAGCGGGAGAGAGCTACAATGAGCAGTTCTTC. It yields the protein CASRLAGESYNEQFF.

The chain uses TRBV5-1 and TRBJ2-5, with D perhaps matching TRBD2 (5 bases). Per the germline V gene, CDR1 is SGHRS and CDR2 is YFSETQ. Trimming took off 3 bases at V and 3 bases at J, with 12 bases between the two ends. CDR3 length: 14 residues. CDR3 coding DNA: TGCGCCAGCAGCTCCCTTCCCGGGAAAGAGACCCAGTACTTC. Its translation is CASSSLPGKETQYF.

The chain has TRBV5-1 and TRBJ2-3, with 8 bases fitting TRBD2. Germline trimming cut 0 bases from V and 2 bases from J; bases unmatched to any gene: 5. Germline V gene data show CDR1 as SGHRS and CDR2 as YFSETQ. The CDR3 is made up of 16 amino acids. The CDR3: CASSLGVAGITDTQYF. In nucleotides, the CDR3 is TGCGCCAGCAGCTTGGGAGTAGCGGGGATCACAGATACGCAGTATTTT. Supplemented by reference TRBV5-1 and TRBJ2-3, the full variable domain reads KAGVTQTPRYLIKTRGQQVTLSCSPISGHRSVSWYQQTPGQGLQFLFEYFSETQRNKGNFPGRFSGRQFSNSRSEMNVSTLELGDSALYLCASSLGVAGITDTQYFGPGTRLTVL.

This sequence joins TRBV15 and TRBJ1-6; TRBD1 matches at 8 bases. With 5 bases clipped from V and 5 bases from J, the junction kept 8 bases outside the gene matches. The CDR3 loop spans 16 amino acids. CDR1 is LNHNV, CDR2 YYDKDF, per germline (reference sequence). This CDR3 reads CATSFRGTGNNSPLHF. The CDR3 DNA reads as TGTGCCACCAGCTTTCGAGGGACAGGCAATAATTCACCCCTCCACTTT.

The chain recombines TRBV7-2 with TRBJ2-3; D perhaps matches TRBD1 (6 bases). The germline V and J ends were trimmed by 2 bases and 2 bases, with 11 bases remaining between them. Germline CDR1 reads SGHTA; CDR2 reads FQGNSA. CDR3 length: 15 amino acids. CDR3 in amino acids: CASSLSRGYTDTQYF. The CDR3 DNA is TGTGCCAGCAGCTTATCGAGGGGGTACACAGATACGCAGTATTTT. The full variable domain, its missing parts supplied by reference TRBV7-2 and TRBJ2-3, is GAGVSQSPSNKVTEKGKDVELRCDPISGHTALYWYRQSLGQGLEFLIYFQGNSAPDKSGLPSDRFSAERTGGSVSTLTIQRTQQEDSAVYLCASSLSRGYTDTQYFGPGTRLTVL.

This CDR3 is CASRPGYFYEQYF. The CDR3 DNA reads TGTGCCAGCAGACCAGGGTATTTCTACGAGCAGTACTTC. This chain joins TRBV28 and TRBJ2-7; TRBD1 might be the D (5 bases). CDR1 and CDR2 from the germline V gene are MDHEN and SYDVKM. The CDR3 is 13 residues long. The V end was cut by 6 bases, the J end by 3 bases, with 12 bases between.

The J gene is TRBJ1-4, the V gene TRBV14, with TRBD1 matching over 7 bases. Germline V gives CDR1 SGHDN, CDR2 FVKESK. Trimming took 5 bases from V and 8 from J; bases not matched to a gene: 5. The length of the CDR3 is 13 residues. The CDR3 reads CASSRGLSEKLFF. The CDR3 region has the DNA TGTGCCAGCAGCAGGGGGCTTAGCGAAAAACTGTTTTTT.

The chain carries TRBV5-1 and TRBJ1-2; D ambiguous. Germline-derived CDR1 and CDR2 are SGHRS and YFSETQ. Trimming pared 0 bases from V and 1 base from J, leaving 13 bases between. The CDR3 runs 16 residues. CDR3 in amino acids: CASSLEYRPINYGYTF. As DNA, the CDR3 is TGCGCCAGCAGCTTGGAGTATAGGCCTATTAACTATGGCTACACCTTC.

This sequence joins TRBV25-1 and TRBJ1-1; D not certain. V shed 5 bases and J shed 3 bases, with 10 bases lying between them. CDR3 length: 13 amino acids. Per germline, CDR1 MGHDK and CDR2 SYGVNS. CDR3 sequence (DNA): TGTGCCAGCAGTCCCGAGGGAGACACTGAAGCTTTCTTT. Residues: CASSPEGDTEAFF. Full variable domain (remainder filled in from reference TRBV25-1 and TRBJ1-1): EADIYQTPRYLVIGTGKKITLECSQTMGHDKMYWYQQDPGMELHLIHYSYGVNSTEKGDLSSESTVSRIRTEHFPLTLESARPSHTSQYLCASSPEGDTEAFFGQGTRLTVV.

V is TRBV12-3 or TRBV12-4 and J is TRBJ1-5; D gene unclear. The CDR3 has 13 residues. Trimming left V 1 base short and J 3 bases short, with 4 bases between. The CDR3 protein is CASSLVLNQPQHF. CDR3 nucleotide sequence: TGTGCCAGCAGTTTAGTTCTCAATCAGCCCCAGCATTTT.